This T cell receptor beta chain was documented in a study of T cell responses to AZD1222 COVID-19 vaccine. Regarding the study as a whole: Distributed over spike, vaccine-associated CD4 TCRs predominated at 160-218 and 743-854.

The data were produced by immunoSEQ multiplex PCR, yet TCRdb's version contains in-frame clones alone and is incomplete. The sample lists around 180,000 clones; about 90% were seen once. In regard to this clone: Its cognate antigen is unknown.

The origin of this receptor is an adult in good health. The source was peripheral blood, collected on day 0 of AZD1222 vaccination.

The CDR3 spells CASSPRTSGSYLQFF. The CDR3 nucleotides are TGCGCCAGCAGCCCCCGGACTAGCGGGAGTTATCTCCAGTTCTTC. V and J are TRBV4-1 and TRBJ2-1, with 13 positions matching TRBD2. The CDR3 is 15 amino acids. Germline V gives CDR1 MGHRA, CDR2 YSYEKL. After removal of 4 bases from V and 13 bases from J, the junction contained 10 bases not matched to a gene.